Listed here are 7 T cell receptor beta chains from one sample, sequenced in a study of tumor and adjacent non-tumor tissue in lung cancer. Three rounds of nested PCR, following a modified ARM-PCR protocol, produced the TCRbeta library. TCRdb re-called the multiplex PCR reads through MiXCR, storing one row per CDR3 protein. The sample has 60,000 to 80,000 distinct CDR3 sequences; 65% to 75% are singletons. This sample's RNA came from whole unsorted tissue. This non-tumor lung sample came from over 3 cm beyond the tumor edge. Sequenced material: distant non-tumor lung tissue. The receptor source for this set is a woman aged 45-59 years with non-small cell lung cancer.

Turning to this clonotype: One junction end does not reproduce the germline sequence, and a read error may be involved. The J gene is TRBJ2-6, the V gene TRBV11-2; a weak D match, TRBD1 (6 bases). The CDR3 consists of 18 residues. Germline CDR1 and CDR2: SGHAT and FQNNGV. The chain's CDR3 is CASSLTDSLYSGAKVLTF. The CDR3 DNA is TGTGCCAGCAGCTTAACGGACAGTCTGTACTCTGGAGCCAAAGTCCTGACTTTC.

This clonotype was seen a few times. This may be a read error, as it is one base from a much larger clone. The CDR3 DNA follows: TGTGCCAACAGCTTGGCCTCGACTAGCGGGAGTCTGGTCTTC. This sequence encodes CANSLASTSGSLVF. V is TRBV5-4 and J is TRBJ2-1; 12 bases line up with TRBD2. Germline V gene data show CDR1 as SGHNT and CDR2 as YYREEE (reference sequence). The CDR3 spans 14 residues.

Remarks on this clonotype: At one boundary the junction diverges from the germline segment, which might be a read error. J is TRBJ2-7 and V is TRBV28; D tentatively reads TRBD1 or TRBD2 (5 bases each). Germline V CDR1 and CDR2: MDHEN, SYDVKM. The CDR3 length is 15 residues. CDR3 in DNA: TGTACCAGCAGTTTAGGGACGAGGAGTACCTACGAGCAGTACTTC. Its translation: CTSSLGTRSTYEQYF.

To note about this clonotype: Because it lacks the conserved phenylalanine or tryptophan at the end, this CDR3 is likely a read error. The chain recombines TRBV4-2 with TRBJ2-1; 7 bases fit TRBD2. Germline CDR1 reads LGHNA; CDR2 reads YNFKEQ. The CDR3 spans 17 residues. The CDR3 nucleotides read TGTACCAGCAGCCAAGATTCGGCTGGCGGGAGTTTGTATGAGCAGTTCCTC. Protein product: CTSSQDSAGGSLYEQFL.

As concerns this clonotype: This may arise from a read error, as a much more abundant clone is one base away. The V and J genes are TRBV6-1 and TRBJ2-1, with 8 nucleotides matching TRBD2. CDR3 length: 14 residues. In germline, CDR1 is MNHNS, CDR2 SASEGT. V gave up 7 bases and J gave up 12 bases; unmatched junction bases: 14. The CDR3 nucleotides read TGTGCCAGCATCCACGGGAGGGCGGTCGATGGGCAGTTCTTC. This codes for CASIHGRAVDGQFF.

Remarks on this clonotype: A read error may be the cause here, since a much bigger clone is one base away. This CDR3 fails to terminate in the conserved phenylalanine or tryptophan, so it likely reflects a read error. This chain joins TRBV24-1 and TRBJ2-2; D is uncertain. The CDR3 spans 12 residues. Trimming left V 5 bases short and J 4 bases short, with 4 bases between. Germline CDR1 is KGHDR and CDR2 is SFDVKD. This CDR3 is CATSVLTGELFY. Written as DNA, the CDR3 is TGTGCCACCAGTGTCCTCACCGGGGAGCTGTTTTAT.

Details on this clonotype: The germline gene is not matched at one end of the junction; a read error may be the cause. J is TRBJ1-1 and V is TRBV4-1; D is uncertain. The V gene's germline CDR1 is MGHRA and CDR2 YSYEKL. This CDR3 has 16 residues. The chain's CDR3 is CASSQDQYRLNTETFF. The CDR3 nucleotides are TGTGCCAGCAGCCAAGACCAGTACCGATTGAACACTGAAACTTTCTTT.